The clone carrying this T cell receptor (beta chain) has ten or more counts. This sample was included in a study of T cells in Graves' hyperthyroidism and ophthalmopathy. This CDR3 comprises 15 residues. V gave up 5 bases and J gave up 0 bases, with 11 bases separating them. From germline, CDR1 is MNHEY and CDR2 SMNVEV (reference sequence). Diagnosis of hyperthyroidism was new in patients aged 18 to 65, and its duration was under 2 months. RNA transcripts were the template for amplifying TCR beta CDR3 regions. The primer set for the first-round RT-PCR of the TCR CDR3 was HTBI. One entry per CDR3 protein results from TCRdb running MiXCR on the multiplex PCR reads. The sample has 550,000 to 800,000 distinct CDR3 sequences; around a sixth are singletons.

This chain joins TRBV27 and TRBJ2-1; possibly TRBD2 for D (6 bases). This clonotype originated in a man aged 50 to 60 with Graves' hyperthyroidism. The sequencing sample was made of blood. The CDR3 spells CASSPLASSYNEQFF. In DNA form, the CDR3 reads TGTGCCAGCAGTCCGCTAGCGAGCTCCTACAATGAGCAGTTCTTC.